There are a few counts of the clone carrying this T cell receptor (beta chain). The antigen is unknown. Template switching, a step in the protocol, added a universal primer site, and cDNA carried unique molecular identifiers. TCRdb itself ran the 5' RACE reads through MiXCR, one entry per CDR3 protein. Of 600,000 to 850,000 distinct CDR3 sequences detected, 15% to 20% appear once; the ten largest clones hold under 15%. This sample was taken from a study of identical twins. General study findings and limits: Out-of-frame TCR alpha sharing observed in monozygotic twins exceeded model estimates. Carriage of fewer insertions was seen in abundant cord blood beta clonotypes, whereas memory repertoires showed none.

Germline lookup yields CDR1 SGHAT and CDR2 FQNNGV. Trimming at V came to 8 bases and at J to 6 bases, leaving 19 bases not matched to a gene. The CDR3 length is 19 residues. A further study also used this sample, focusing on T cells expressing NK-cell markers. As reported in that work: Also leading the CD3+CD56-NKG2C+ fraction in a handful of donors were these clonotypes.

The sample taken for sequencing was PBMCs. The V call is TRBV11-2, the J call TRBJ2-2; 12 bases fit TRBD2. The sequence came from a woman between 18 and 30 years old in good health. CDR3 nucleotide sequence: TGTGCCAGCCAGGTCACGACTAGCGGGAGATCCCCCTTCCCCGGGGAGCTGTTTTTT. Residues: CASQVTTSGRSPFPGELFF.